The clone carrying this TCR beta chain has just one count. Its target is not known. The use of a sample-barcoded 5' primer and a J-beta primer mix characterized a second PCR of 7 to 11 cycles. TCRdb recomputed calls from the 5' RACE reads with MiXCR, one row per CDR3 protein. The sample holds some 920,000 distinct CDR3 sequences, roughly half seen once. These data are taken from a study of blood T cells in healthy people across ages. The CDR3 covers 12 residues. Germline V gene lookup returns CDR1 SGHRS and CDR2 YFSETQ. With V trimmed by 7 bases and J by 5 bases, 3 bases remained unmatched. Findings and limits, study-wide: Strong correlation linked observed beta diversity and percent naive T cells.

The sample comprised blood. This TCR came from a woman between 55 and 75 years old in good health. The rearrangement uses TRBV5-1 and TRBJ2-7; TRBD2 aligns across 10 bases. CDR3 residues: CASRGLANEQYF. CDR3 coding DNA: TGCGCCAGCCGGGGACTAGCGAACGAGCAGTACTTC.